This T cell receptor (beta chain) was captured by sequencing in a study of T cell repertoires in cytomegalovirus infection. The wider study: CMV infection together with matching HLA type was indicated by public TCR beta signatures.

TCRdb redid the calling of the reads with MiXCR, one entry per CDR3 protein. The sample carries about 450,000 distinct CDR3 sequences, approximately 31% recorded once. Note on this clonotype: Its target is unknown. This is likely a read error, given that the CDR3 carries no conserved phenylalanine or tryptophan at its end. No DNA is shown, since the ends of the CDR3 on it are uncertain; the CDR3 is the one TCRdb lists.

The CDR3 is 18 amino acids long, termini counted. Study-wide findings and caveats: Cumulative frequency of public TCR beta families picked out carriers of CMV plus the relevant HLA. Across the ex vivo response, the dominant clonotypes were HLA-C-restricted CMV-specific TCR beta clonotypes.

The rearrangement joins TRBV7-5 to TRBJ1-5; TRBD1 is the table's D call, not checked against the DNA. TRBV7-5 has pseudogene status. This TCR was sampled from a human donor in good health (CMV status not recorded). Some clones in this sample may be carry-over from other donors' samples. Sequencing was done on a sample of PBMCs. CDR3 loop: CISVPEAKLGGRLEPQHI.